By frequency in the sample, the clone carrying this T cell receptor (beta chain) is medium-sized. V shed 4 bases and J shed 9 bases, with 10 bases lying between them. Germline V gives CDR1 MDHEN, CDR2 SYDVKM. This CDR3 comprises 12 residues. This sample is part of a study of immune characterization of retroperitoneal liposarcoma. TCRdb called the PCR reads again in MiXCR, with one record for every CDR3 protein. The repertoire holds some 9,100 distinct CDR3 sequences, with around 30% as singletons. This sequence originates from a male donor with retroperitoneal liposarcoma. Sequenced input: tumor tissue. V and J are TRBV28 and TRBJ2-1; D possibly uses TRBD1 or TRBD2 (5 bases each). CDR3 bases: TGTGCCAGCAGTTGGTACGGGGCTGAGCAGTTCTTC. Protein product: CASSWYGAEQFF.